Below, 28 T cell receptor beta chains from the same sample are listed, as sequenced in a study of cytomegalovirus exposure and HLA in healthy donors. This PCR relied on a set of 60 Vbeta primers and 13 Jbeta primers. Generated by immunoSEQ multiplex PCR, the TCRdb table keeps only in-frame clones and is missing some. This table holds 65,000 to 90,000 clones, just under 75% found once. The sequencing sample was made of PBMCs. Every receptor here comes from a man in his sixties in good health and CMV-seronegative.

This clone was found a few times. The rearrangement joins TRBV25-1 to TRBJ1-1, with D unresolved. This CDR3 comprises 11 residues. Looked up from germline, CDR1 is MGHDK and CDR2 is SYGVNS. V was pared by 4 bases and J by 7 bases, with 7 bases between. The CDR3 DNA reads as TGTGCCAGCAGTGCGCGGGGTGAAGCTTTCTTT. This codes for CASSARGEAFF.

V gene TRBV19 combines with J gene TRBJ2-3; 13 nucleotides agree with TRBD2. The V gene end was trimmed by 5 bases and the J gene end by 4 bases; junction bases not matched to a gene: 6. CDR1 is LNHDA, CDR2 SQIVND, per germline (reference sequence). The CDR3 runs 16 residues. The CDR3 DNA sequence: TGTGCCAGTAGTCTCGGGACTAGCGGGGTCTCAGATACGCAGTATTTT. Its translation is CASSLGTSGVSDTQYF. The entire variable domain, with the rest obtained from reference TRBV19 and TRBJ2-3, is as follows: DGGITQSPKYLFRKEGQNVTLSCEQNLNHDAMYWYRQDPGQGLRLIYYSQIVNDFQKGDIAEGYSVSREKKESFPLTVTSAQKNPTAFYLCASSLGTSGVSDTQYFGPGTRLTVL.

This clone was recorded only once. The gene calls are TRBV30 and TRBJ1-1; the D is unclear. The CDR3 runs to 15 residues. Per germline, CDR1 GTSNPN and CDR2 SVGIG (reference sequence). V was cut by 0 bases and J by 3 bases, with 14 bases left in between. In DNA form, the CDR3 reads TGTGCCTGGAGTGTACGCTTATGGGAGGACACTGAAGCTTTCTTT. This codes for CAWSVRLWEDTEAFF.

This sequence joins TRBV14 and TRBJ2-7, with D perhaps matching TRBD1 (6 bases). The V gene's germline CDR1 is SGHDN and CDR2 FVKESK. The CDR3 is made up of 15 amino acids. V shed 3 bases and J shed 3 bases, with 15 bases lying between them. The CDR3 loop is CASSQAQGLIYEQYF. The CDR3 nucleotides are TGTGCCAGCAGCCAGGCCCAGGGGCTCATCTACGAGCAGTACTTC.

The V and J genes are TRBV2 and TRBJ1-4, with 10 bases matching TRBD1. The CDR3 loop spans 11 amino acids. CDR1 SNHLY and CDR2 FYNNEI come from the germline V gene. DNA for the CDR3: TGTGGTTGGGACAGGGGTGAAAAACTGTTTTTT. Translated, it gives CGWDRGEKLFF.

The CDR3 DNA sequence: TGTGCCAGTAGTATAGAGGCCGCTAACTATGGCTACACCTTC. The encoded protein is CASSIEAANYGYTF. The chain couples TRBV19 to TRBJ1-2, with D hard to call. This CDR3 spans 14 amino acids. Between the trimmed V and J ends, which lost 0 bases and 0 bases, there was a span of 5 bases. The germline V gene encodes CDR1 LNHDA and CDR2 SQIVND (reference sequence).

This sequence joins TRBV6-5 and TRBJ2-7; 7 positions match TRBD2. The CDR3 length is 14 residues. Germline V lookup: CDR1 MNHEY, CDR2 SVGAGI. The trim removed 6 bases at V and 2 bases at J, leaving 7 bases unmatched. The CDR3 sequence: CASSEDRGAYEQYF. DNA of the CDR3: TGTGCCAGCAGCGAAGACCGGGGGGCCTACGAGCAGTACTTC.

The chain couples TRBV6-5 to TRBJ2-3, with D possibly TRBD2 on 6 matching bases. V was pared by 0 bases and J by 2 bases, with 12 bases between. Germline CDR1 is MNHEY and CDR2 is SVGAGI. The CDR3 covers 16 residues. The CDR3 bases are TGTGCCAGCAGTTACTCGCGGACTAATCCCACAGATACGCAGTATTTT. Its protein product is CASSYSRTNPTDTQYF.

The genes are TRBV29-1 and TRBJ2-3, with TRBD1 identical over 9 bases. The V and J ends lost 3 bases and 3 bases, in that order; junction bases with no gene match: 7. CDR3 length: 15 amino acids. Germline CDR1 and CDR2: SQVTM and ANQGSEA. For the CDR3, the DNA is TGCAGCGTTGAGAAACAGGGGGCGCCGACAGATACGCAGTATTTT. Its protein is CSVEKQGAPTDTQYF.

Note on this clone: Different DNA sequences within this sample yield the same CDR3. The genes are TRBV15 and TRBJ2-7; D call uncertain. There are 12 residues in the CDR3. In germline, CDR1 is LNHNV, CDR2 YYDKDF (reference sequence). The V end was cut by 9 bases, the J end by 1 base, with 10 bases between. CDR3 in DNA: TGTGCCACGTCGAGTGGTTCCTACGAGCAGTACTTC. Encoded protein: CATSSGSYEQYF. Full variable domain (remainder filled in from reference TRBV15 and TRBJ2-7): DAMVIQNPRYQVTQFGKPVTLSCSQTLNHNVMYWYQQKSSQAPKLLFHYYDKDFNNEADTPDNFQSRRPNTSFCFLDIRSPGLGDTAMYLCATSSGSYEQYFGPGTRLTVT.

The V and J genes are TRBV11-3 and TRBJ2-4, with a possible D match to TRBD1 (6 bases). V dropped 5 bases and J dropped 1 base, with 15 bases sitting between them. Germline V gives CDR1 SGHNT, CDR2 YENEEA. The CDR3 sequence is 16 residues long. The CDR3 region has the DNA TGTGCCAGCAGCCCCGGACCGCAGGGGGCCAAAAACATTCAGTACTTC. Its translation is CASSPGPQGAKNIQYF.

V is TRBV11-2 and J is TRBJ2-5; a weak D match, TRBD1 (5 bases). The CDR3 consists of 16 residues. Germline assignment: CDR1 SGHAT and CDR2 FQNNGV. Trimming left V 1 base short and J 5 bases short, with 17 bases between. This chain's CDR3 is CASSLATARVGETQYF. The DNA of the CDR3 is TGTGCCAGCAGCTTAGCTACCGCCAGGGTGGGGGAGACCCAGTACTTC.

Regarding this clone: Additional DNA sequences in this sample encode the identical CDR3. The chain combines TRBV6-1 with TRBJ2-1, with 9 bases identical to TRBD2. The CDR3 is 14 amino acids. V shed 8 bases and J 2 bases; nucleotides not matched to a gene: 4. Germline V gives CDR1 MNHNS, CDR2 SASEGT. CDR3 amino acids: CASLAGGPYNEQFF. DNA for the CDR3: TGTGCCAGCTTGGCGGGGGGGCCCTACAATGAGCAGTTCTTC.

A note on this clone: Germline and junction disagree at one end, which may indicate a read error. V is TRBV7-9 and J is TRBJ1-2; D is ambiguous. The CDR3 length is 16 residues. The germline V gene has CDR1 SEHNR and CDR2 FQNEAQ (reference sequence). As DNA, the CDR3 is TGTTCCAGCAGCTTAGCGAGGCCAGAAAGGCGGGATGGCTACACCTTC. It specifies CSSSLARPERRDGYTF.

This clone was counted between two and nine times. The chain has TRBV10-3 and TRBJ2-1; the D gene is possibly TRBD1 (6 bases). CDR1 ENHRY and CDR2 SYGVKD come from the germline V gene. Between the trimmed V and J ends, which lost 8 bases and 0 bases, there was a span of 17 bases. This CDR3 is built from 16 residues. CDR3 amino acids: CAIGLPQGSSYNEQFF. Written as DNA, the CDR3 is TGTGCCATCGGGCTCCCCCAGGGGAGCTCCTACAATGAGCAGTTCTTC.

The chain is built from TRBV4-1 and TRBJ1-2, with a tentative D call TRBD1 (5 bases). V lost 5 bases to trimming and J lost 2 bases, with 21 bases between them. CDR3 size: 17 residues. Germline CDR1 is MGHRA and CDR2 is YSYEKL. The CDR3 reads CASSLNGEGSTNYGYTF. CDR3 coding DNA: TGCGCCAGCAGCTTAAATGGGGAGGGGTCCACCAACTATGGCTACACCTTC.

V and J are TRBV6-1 and TRBJ1-2; tentatively, D is TRBD1 (5 bases). Per the germline V gene, CDR1 is MNHNS and CDR2 is SASEGT. The CDR3 is 12 residues long. Here the CDR3 DNA reads TGTGTCGGTGGGGCAGGGATGAATGGCTACACCTTC. It yields the protein CVGGAGMNGYTF.

This chain joins TRBV6-1 and TRBJ1-2; TRBD1 agrees at 9 bases. With V trimmed by 3 bases and J by 2 bases, 10 bases remained unmatched. The length of the CDR3 is 17 residues. The germline CDR1 and CDR2 sequences are MNHNS and SASEGT. CDR3 DNA sequence: TGTGCCAGCAGTGATCCAAGACAGGGGGTCTGGAACTATGGCTACACCTTC. Protein: CASSDPRQGVWNYGYTF.

The chain joins TRBV14 to TRBJ1-2, with 7 nucleotides matching TRBD1. The V gene end was trimmed by 1 base and the J gene end by 5 bases; junction bases not matched to a gene: 10. The germline gives CDR1 SGHDN, CDR2 FVKESK. The CDR3 totals 16 residues. The CDR3 protein is CASSQANTGARYGYTF. The DNA for the CDR3 is TGTGCCAGCAGCCAAGCTAATACAGGGGCGAGATATGGCTACACCTTC.

The chain combines TRBV30 with TRBJ1-1, with D uncertain. This CDR3 region has 13 residues. Per germline, CDR1 GTSNPN and CDR2 SVGIG (reference sequence). V shed 0 bases and J shed 0 bases, with 5 bases lying between them. In nucleotides, the CDR3 is TGTGCCTGGAGTGTGGGAGTGAACACTGAAGCTTTCTTT. It codes for CAWSVGVNTEAFF.

The chain combines TRBV18 with TRBJ2-7; D is possibly TRBD2 (6 bases). The length of the CDR3 is 12 residues. Germline CDR1 and CDR2: KGHSH and LQKENI. Trimming took 3 bases from V and 6 from J, leaving 9 bases between them. The CDR3 is CASSPVGGEQYF. CDR3 coding DNA: TGTGCCAGCTCACCGGTGGGGGGCGAGCAGTACTTC. Full variable domain (rest looked up from reference TRBV18 and TRBJ2-7): NAGVMQNPRHLVRRRGQEARLRCSPMKGHSHVYWYRQLPEEGLKFMVYLQKENIIDESGMPKERFSAEFPKEGPSILRIQQVVRGDSAAYFCASSPVGGEQYFGPGTRLTVT.

This rearrangement joins TRBV5-5 to TRBJ2-7; the match to TRBD2 covers 9 bases. Trimming cost V 4 bases and J 0 bases; bases outside gene matches: 5. Germline V gene data show CDR1 as SGHKS and CDR2 as YYEKEE (reference sequence). The CDR3 totals 15 residues. The CDR3 loop reads CASSQLAGTSYEQYF. CDR3 DNA: TGTGCCAGCAGCCAGCTAGCGGGGACCTCCTACGAGCAGTACTTC.

V gene TRBV13 combines with J gene TRBJ1-2, with D possibly matching TRBD1 (5 bases). In germline, CDR1 is PRHDT, CDR2 FYEKMQ (reference sequence). Trimming removed 4 bases at V and 0 bases at J, with 15 bases between. The CDR3 consists of 16 residues. The chain's CDR3 is CASSSPTAGSNYGYTF. The DNA of the CDR3 is TGTGCCAGCAGCTCCCCGACAGCGGGTTCTAACTATGGCTACACCTTC.

The rearrangement joins TRBV27 to TRBJ1-4, with unresolved D. Germline-derived CDR1 and CDR2 are MNHEY and SMNVEV (reference sequence). The CDR3 spans 13 residues. V gave up 4 bases and J gave up 4 bases, with 7 bases separating them. CDR3 residues: CASSSGLNEKLFF. CDR3 sequence (DNA): TGTGCCAGCAGTTCTGGACTTAATGAAAAACTGTTTTTT.

This clone was seen just once. This sequence joins TRBV13 and TRBJ1-4; D uncertain. The germline V gene has CDR1 PRHDT and CDR2 FYEKMQ (reference sequence). V gave up 0 bases and J gave up 11 bases, with 13 bases separating them. This CDR3 comprises 14 residues. CDR3 nucleotide sequence: TGTGCCAGCAGCTTAGGCCCGGGTCGTCCTAAACTGTTTTTT. This codes for CASSLGPGRPKLFF.

The chain has TRBV30 and TRBJ1-3; 8 positions agree with TRBD1. The V gene end was trimmed by 3 bases and the J gene end by 0 bases; junction bases not matched to a gene: 7. Germline values: CDR1 GTSNPN, CDR2 SVGIG (reference sequence). This CDR3 contains 16 residues. CDR3 protein: CAWRGDRTFSGNTIYF. CDR3 DNA: TGTGCCTGGAGGGGGGACAGGACCTTCTCTGGAAACACCATATATTTT.

The gene calls are TRBV18 and TRBJ1-1, with 7 bases fitting TRBD1. The ends lost 4 bases at V and 1 base at J; junction bases unmatched: 6. The CDR3 loop spans 15 amino acids. Per the germline V gene, CDR1 is KGHSH and CDR2 is LQKENI. CDR3 amino acids: CASSLSGGENTEAFF. As DNA, the CDR3 is TGTGCCAGCTCACTTTCAGGGGGTGAGAACACTGAAGCTTTCTTT. Full variable domain (remainder filled in from reference TRBV18 and TRBJ1-1): NAGVMQNPRHLVRRRGQEARLRCSPMKGHSHVYWYRQLPEEGLKFMVYLQKENIIDESGMPKERFSAEFPKEGPSILRIQQVVRGDSAAYFCASSLSGGENTEAFFGQGTRLTVV.

The table lists this clone with a count of one. The chain employs TRBV18 and TRBJ2-3; possibly TRBD2 for D (5 bases). The CDR3 has 15 amino acids. V was pared by 6 bases and J by 0 bases, with 13 bases between. Per germline, CDR1 KGHSH and CDR2 LQKENI. The CDR3 here is CASSQSGYSTDTQYF. DNA of the CDR3: TGTGCCAGCTCCCAGAGCGGTTATAGCACAGATACGCAGTATTTT. Drawing the rest from reference TRBV18 and TRBJ2-3, the complete variable domain is NAGVMQNPRHLVRRRGQEARLRCSPMKGHSHVYWYRQLPEEGLKFMVYLQKENIIDESGMPKERFSAEFPKEGPSILRIQQVVRGDSAAYFCASSQSGYSTDTQYFGPGTRLTVL.